The present T cell receptor beta chain was sequenced within a study of vaccination and CD4 T cells after COVID-19. With respect to this clonotype: Its antigen is unknown.

Sequencing of the DNA from cultured CD4+ T cells was carried out with the Oncomine TCR Beta short-read assay. Using the QIAamp micro DNA kit, genomic DNA was extracted from the CD4+ T cells that had been cultured. TCRdb reprocessed the PCR reads via MiXCR and lists one record per CDR3 protein. Of around 10,000 distinct CDR3 sequences in the sample, 40% were seen once. The CDR3 contains 14 residues. V dropped 4 bases and J dropped 2 bases, with 12 bases sitting between them. The germline V gene has CDR1 DFQATT and CDR2 SNEGSKA (reference sequence). Documented treatment: roughly 10-day PBMC culture with coronavirus spike peptide pools or control peptides (ViraFEST assay). Ahead of the COVID-19 pandemic (2011-2018), the CD4+ T cells of the unexposed donor were collected.

The TCR sequence derives from a human donor in good health. This rearrangement joins TRBV20-1 to TRBJ1-3; no clear D gene. Source material: CD4+ T cells from blood, cultured in vitro. In nucleotides, the CDR3 is TGCAGTGCTATGGTGCGGCTCACTGGAAACACCATATATTTT. Protein: CSAMVRLTGNTIYF.